These 7 T cell receptor beta chains came from one sample sequenced in a study of T cells in Graves' hyperthyroidism and ophthalmopathy. The investigators amplified TCR beta CDR3 regions from RNA transcripts. Initially, a first-round RT-PCR of the TCR CDR3 employed the HTBI primer set. From the multiplex PCR reads, TCRdb called clonotypes with MiXCR, one entry per CDR3 protein. The top ten clones hold about 31% of a sample with 350,000 to 400,000 distinct CDR3 sequences, about 15% of them seen once. Source material: blood. These receptors originate from a woman aged 30 to 39 with Graves' hyperthyroidism.

This clonotype appeared many times. This chain joins TRBV28 and TRBJ1-1; D gene ambiguous. Trimming pared 8 bases from V and 1 base from J, leaving 14 bases between. CDR1 and CDR2 from the germline V gene are MDHEN and SYDVKM. The CDR3 covers 14 residues. The chain's CDR3 is CASPPASSNTEAFF. The CDR3 DNA follows: TGTGCCAGCCCCCCCGCCTCATCGAACACTGAAGCTTTCTTT.

In its sample, this clonotype was seen many times. The gene calls are TRBV7-2 and TRBJ2-1, with TRBD2 as a possible D gene (6 bases). This CDR3 is built from 15 residues. Trimming removed 5 bases from V and 5 bases from J, with 16 bases in between. Per germline, CDR1 SGHTA and CDR2 FQGNSA. CDR3 residues: CASSLYSGLDNEQFF. The DNA of the CDR3 is TGTGCCAGCAGCCTATATAGCGGTTTGGACAATGAGCAGTTCTTC.

Ten or more counts support this clonotype. The chain recombines TRBV6-1 with TRBJ2-7; no reliable D call. Germline V gene data show CDR1 as MNHNS and CDR2 as SASEGT. V gave up 7 bases and J gave up 0 bases, with 13 bases separating them. CDR3 length: 14 amino acids. The CDR3 nucleotides read TGTGCCAGCATTAAACACCTCAGCTCCTACGAGCAGTACTTC. It codes for CASIKHLSSYEQYF.

This clonotype was seen at least ten times. The V and J genes are TRBV6-1 and TRBJ2-3; D unresolved. In germline, CDR1 is MNHNS, CDR2 SASEGT. This CDR3 is 15 amino acids long. Trimming pared 7 bases from V and 4 bases from J, leaving 18 bases between. The CDR3 region is CASISVLGRADTQYF. CDR3 bases: TGTGCCAGCATCTCCGTCCTGGGTCGGGCAGATACGCAGTATTTT.

This clonotype was found a few times. J is TRBJ1-5 and V is TRBV19; 10 bases line up with TRBD1. CDR1 and CDR2 from the germline V gene are LNHDA and SQIVND (reference sequence). Losses at the gene ends were 5 bases for V and 7 bases for J; bases not matched to a gene: 8. This CDR3 spans 15 amino acids. This chain's CDR3 is CASSLRTGGWQPQHF. DNA for the CDR3: TGTGCCAGTAGTCTCCGGACAGGGGGGTGGCAGCCCCAGCATTTT.

This sequence joins TRBV18 and TRBJ2-6; D not resolved. Trimming left V 10 bases short and J 3 bases short, with 16 bases between. Germline CDR1 reads KGHSH; CDR2 reads LQKENI. This CDR3 is built from 15 residues. In DNA form, the CDR3 reads TGTGCCAACTCGCCGCTGTTGGTTGGGGCCAACGTCCTGACTTTC. It translates to CANSPLLVGANVLTF.

This clonotype was counted many times. The rearrangement links TRBV30 to TRBJ2-1; D remains ambiguous. Germline V gene lookup returns CDR1 GTSNPN and CDR2 SVGIG (reference sequence). V was trimmed by 3 bases and J by 0 bases, leaving 9 bases between them. The CDR3 has 14 residues. As DNA, the CDR3 is TGTGCCTGGAGAACATCGAGCTCCTACAATGAGCAGTTCTTC. Protein product: CAWRTSSSYNEQFF.